The 6 T cell receptor beta chains below all came from one sample that was sequenced in a study of OX40 agonist ivuxolimab in advanced cancers. The method was immunoSEQ multiplex PCR; TCRdb's version includes in-frame clones alone and lacks a portion of them. The sample holds tens of thousands of clones, about nine tenths seen once. The sequencing here drew on CD4+ or CD8+ T cells sorted from blood, taken in a trial of the OX40 agonist ivuxolimab. The receptors were gathered from an adult with an advanced solid tumor such as melanoma, head and neck, liver or kidney cancer.

The V and J genes are TRBV5-1 and TRBJ2-2; 7 positions match TRBD1. Germline-derived CDR1 and CDR2 are SGHRS and YFSETQ. This CDR3 contains 16 residues. V lost 0 bases and J lost 0; bases outside the gene matches: 2. The DNA of the CDR3 is TGCGCCAGCAGCTTGGGCGGACAGGCGAACACCGGGGAGCTGTTTTTT. As protein: CASSLGGQANTGELFF.

This clone came up a few times. V is TRBV27 and J is TRBJ2-7; D possibly corresponds to TRBD2 (5 bases). V was pared by 3 bases and J by 3 bases, with 6 bases between. CDR1 and CDR2 (germline): MNHEY, SMNVEV (reference sequence). CDR3 size: 12 residues. The CDR3 here is CASSFSGYEQYF. The CDR3 nucleotides are TGTGCCAGCAGTTTCAGCGGCTACGAGCAGTACTTC.

The chain has TRBV29-1 and TRBJ1-4; D might be TRBD1 (5 bases). The germline V gene encodes CDR1 SQVTM and CDR2 ANQGSEA. Deletions cut 3 bases from V and 8 bases from J, with 13 bases between. The CDR3 is 13 residues long. CDR3 residues: CSVEKGRGEKLFF. CDR3 nucleotides: TGCAGCGTTGAGAAGGGGCGAGGGGAAAAACTGTTTTTT.

The chain is built from TRBV5-6 and TRBJ2-1; tentative D call: TRBD2 (6 bases). The ends were cut back, 0 bases at V and 13 bases at J, with 26 bases in the middle. The CDR3 totals 17 residues. Per germline, CDR1 SGHDT and CDR2 YYEEEE. CDR3 residues: CASSLGRFGGITKGQFF. CDR3 DNA sequence: TGTGCCAGCAGCTTGGGTCGGTTTGGCGGGATCACCAAAGGACAGTTCTTC.

The CDR3 sequence: CASSQAWDGYTF. Written as DNA, the CDR3 is TGTGCCAGCAGCCAAGCCTGGGATGGCTACACCTTC. The chain carries TRBV2 and TRBJ1-2; D is ambiguous. Trimming stripped 6 bases from V and 6 bases from J, with 11 bases between. Germline loops: CDR1 SNHLY, CDR2 FYNNEI. CDR3 size: 12 residues.

The rearrangement uses TRBV28 and TRBJ1-5, with no clear D. This CDR3 has 17 residues. Germline V gene sequence: CDR1 MDHEN, CDR2 SYDVKM. V gave up 7 bases and J gave up 6 bases, with 25 bases separating them. CDR3 sequence: CASTRLGNTVLSQPQHF. The DNA for the CDR3 is TGTGCCAGCACAAGATTGGGTAACACGGTTTTAAGTCAGCCCCAGCATTTT.